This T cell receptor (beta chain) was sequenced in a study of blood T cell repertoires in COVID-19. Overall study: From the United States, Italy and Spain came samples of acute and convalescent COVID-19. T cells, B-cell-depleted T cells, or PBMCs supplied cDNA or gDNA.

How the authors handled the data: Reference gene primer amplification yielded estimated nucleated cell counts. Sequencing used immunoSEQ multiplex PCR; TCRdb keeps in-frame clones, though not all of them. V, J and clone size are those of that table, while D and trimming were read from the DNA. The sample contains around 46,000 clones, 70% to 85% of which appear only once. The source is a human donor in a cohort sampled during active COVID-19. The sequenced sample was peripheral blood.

The CDR3 loop is CASSQGASGRTYNEQFF. The CDR3 bases are TGCGCCAGCAGCCAAGGGGCTAGCGGGAGGACCTACAATGAGCAGTTCTTC. The rearrangement joins TRBV4-1 to TRBJ2-1, with TRBD2 matching over 11 bases. V shed 1 base and J 2 bases; nucleotides not matched to a gene: 4. This CDR3 spans 17 amino acids. The germline gives CDR1 MGHRA, CDR2 YSYEKL.